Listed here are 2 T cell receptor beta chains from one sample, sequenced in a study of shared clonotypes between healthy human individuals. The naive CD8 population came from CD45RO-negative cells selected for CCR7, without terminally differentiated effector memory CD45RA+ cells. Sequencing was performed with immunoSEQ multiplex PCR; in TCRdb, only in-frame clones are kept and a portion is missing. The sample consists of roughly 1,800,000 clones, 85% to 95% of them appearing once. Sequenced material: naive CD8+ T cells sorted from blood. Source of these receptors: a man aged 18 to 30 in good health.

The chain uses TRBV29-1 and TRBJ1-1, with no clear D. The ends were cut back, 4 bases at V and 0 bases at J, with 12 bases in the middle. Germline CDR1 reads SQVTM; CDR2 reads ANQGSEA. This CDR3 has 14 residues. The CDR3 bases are TGCAGCGTTGTATTCGGAAAAATGAACACTGAAGCTTTCTTT. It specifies CSVVFGKMNTEAFF.

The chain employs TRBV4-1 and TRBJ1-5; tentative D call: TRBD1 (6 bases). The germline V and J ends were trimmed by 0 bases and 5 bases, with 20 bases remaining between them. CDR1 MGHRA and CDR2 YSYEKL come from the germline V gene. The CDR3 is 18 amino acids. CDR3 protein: CASSQERALGQGYQPQHF. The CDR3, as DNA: TGCGCCAGCAGCCAAGAAAGAGCCTTAGGGCAGGGGTATCAGCCCCAGCATTTT.